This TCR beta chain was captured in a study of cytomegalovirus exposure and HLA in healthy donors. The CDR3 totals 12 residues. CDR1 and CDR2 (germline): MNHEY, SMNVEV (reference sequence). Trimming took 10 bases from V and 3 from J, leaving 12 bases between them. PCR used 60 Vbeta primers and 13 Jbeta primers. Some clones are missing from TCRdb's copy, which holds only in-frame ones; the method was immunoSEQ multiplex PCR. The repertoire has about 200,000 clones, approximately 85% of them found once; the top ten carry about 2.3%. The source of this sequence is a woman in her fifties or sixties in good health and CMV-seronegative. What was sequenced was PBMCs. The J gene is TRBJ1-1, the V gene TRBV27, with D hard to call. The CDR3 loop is CANPRGDTEAFF. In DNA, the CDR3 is TGTGCCAACCCTCGAGGAGACACTGAAGCTTTCTTT.